Listed below are T cell receptor beta chains from one sample, sequenced in a study of beta chain features in type 1 diabetes. The data were produced by immunoSEQ multiplex PCR, yet TCRdb's version contains in-frame clones alone and is incomplete. The sample lists around 150,000 clones, about 63% occurring once. Sequencing was done on a sample of naive CD4+ T cells from blood. These receptors were obtained from a man aged 25 to 40 with type 1 diabetes. The CDR3 runs from the conserved cysteine through the conserved F or W. The D gene is left open where the match is weak. Clone size is given for some rows only: seen once, a few or many times, or a class if the clone is expanded.

D,size,J,V,CDR3,DNA
NA,few,TRBJ1-6,TRBV9,CASSRKGSSNSPLHF,TGTGCCAGCAGCAGGAAGGGGTCCTCTAATTCACCCCTCCACTTT
NA,NA,TRBJ2-6,TRBV7-2,CASSLGNSANVLTF,TGTGCCAGCAGCTTAGGGAATAGCGCCAACGTCCTGACTTTC
NA,once,TRBJ2-6,TRBV28,CASSPPTGSGANVLTF,TGTGCCAGCAGTCCTCCGACGGGCTCTGGGGCCAACGTCCTGACTTTC
NA,NA,TRBJ1-5,TRBV12-5,CASGLVDQPQHF,TGTGCTAGTGGTTTGGTAGATCAGCCCCAGCATTTT
NA,NA,TRBJ2-5,TRBV18,CASSPPKETQYF,TGTGCCAGCTCACCACCGAAAGAGACCCAGTACTTC
NA,NA,TRBJ2-1,TRBV6-1,CASSGTTEQFF,TGTGCCAGCAGCGGGACAACTGAGCAGTTCTTC
NA,NA,TRBJ2-3,TRBV14,CASSQTERNTQYF,TGTGCCAGCAGCCAAACAGAAAGGAATACGCAGTATTTT
TRBD1,NA,TRBJ1-1,TRBV29-1,CSSKWDRETEAFF,TGCAGCTCCAAATGGGACAGGGAAACTGAAGCTTTCTTT
NA,NA,TRBJ1-1,TRBV30,CAWKGVNTEAFF,TGTGCCTGGAAGGGCGTGAACACTGAAGCTTTCTTT
NA,few,TRBJ2-7,TRBV6-5,CASSPQGGPYEQYF,TGTGCCAGCAGCCCTCAGGGGGGCCCCTACGAGCAGTACTTC
NA,few,TRBJ2-6,TRBV29-1,CSCQGSGANVLTF,TGCAGCTGTCAAGGCTCTGGGGCCAACGTCCTGACTTTC
TRBD1,NA,TRBJ1-2,TRBV15,CATEAWTGKVAGYTF,TGTGCCACCGAAGCTTGGACAGGGAAAGTCGCTGGCTACACCTTC
TRBD1,NA,TRBJ2-4,TRBV11-2,CASSLIRGAKNIQYF,TGTGCCAGCAGCTTAATCAGGGGGGCCAAAAACATTCAGTACTTC
NA,few,TRBJ2-3,TRBV29-1,CSVGEWTLTDTQYF,TGCAGCGTTGGGGAATGGACTCTAACAGATACGCAGTATTTT
TRBD1,NA,TRBJ2-7,TRBV30,CAWKGQGGGYEQYF,TGTGCCTGGAAGGGACAGGGCGGGGGATACGAGCAGTACTTC